This entry concerns a single T cell receptor beta chain. The antigen is undetermined. Each CDR3 protein is one row after TCRdb ran MiXCR on the reads. The data hold 150,000 to 200,000 distinct CDR3 sequences, with roughly 9% observed a single time. CDR3 length equals 15 residues. In germline, CDR1 is DFQATT, CDR2 SNEGSKA (reference sequence). Trimming cost V 6 bases and J 2 bases; bases outside gene matches: 12. This sample is part of a study of T cell repertoires in cytomegalovirus infection. Overall study: Indications of both CMV infection and matching HLA type were provided by public TCR beta signatures.

Study results and caveats: What dominated the ex vivo response were HLA-C-restricted CMV-specific TCR beta clonotypes. Accumulated public TCR beta family frequency recognized individuals carrying CMV together with the relevant HLA.

Sequencing was performed on PBMCs. This sequence was found in a human donor in good health (CMV status not recorded). Some clones in this sample may be carry-over from other donors' samples. The chain employs TRBV20-1 and TRBJ2-7, with TRBD2 identical over 8 bases. The CDR3 sequence is CSARTREGPPYEQYF. In DNA form, the CDR3 reads TGCAGTGCGAGAACTCGGGAGGGCCCCCCCTACGAGCAGTACTTC.